The clone carrying this T cell receptor (beta chain) has a handful of counts. No antigen is known for it. This specimen comes from a study of graft-versus-host responses after intestinal transplantation. Findings of the study overall: GvH clones turned up in recipient marrow; some had shown up first in ileum or blood.

Trimming removed 4 bases at V and 11 bases at J, with 15 bases between. From germline, CDR1 is MNHEY and CDR2 SVGAGI. CDR3 length: 14 residues. The assay was immunoSEQ multiplex PCR, and TCRdb's table has in-frame clones only and misses some. The sample contains approximately 90,000 clones, about nine tenths of which appear only once. This rearrangement joins TRBV6-5 to TRBJ1-6; D is ambiguous. The source is a human donor who received an intestinal transplant. Sequencing was performed on unstimulated CD8+ T cells sorted from spleen or lymph node cells, taken before intestinal transplant. For the CDR3, the DNA is TGTGCCAGCAGTTCCCTCGGACTTTTCGCACCCCTCCACTTT. Translating gives CASSSLGLFAPLHF.